This T cell receptor beta chain emerged from a study of blood T cells in healthy people across ages. General study findings and limits: The study regarded diversity estimates from one million T cells as underestimates. With age, beta diversity per million T cells declined roughly linearly, significantly by over 35.

Together with a sample-barcoded 5' primer, a J-beta primer mix was included in a second PCR lasting roughly 6 to 12 cycles. TCRdb processed the 5' RACE reads anew with MiXCR; each CDR3 protein has one entry. Of roughly 2 million distinct CDR3 sequences listed, around half are singletons. Each individual donor underwent a draw of about 11 milliliters of peripheral blood. Extraction yielded at least 5 micrograms of total RNA per sample. About this clonotype itself: Its antigen remains unidentified.

Specimen: blood. The TCR originated in a middle-aged woman in good health.

The CDR3 here is CSARDSTGDGNIQYF. The CDR3 DNA is TGCAGTGCTAGAGATTCAACGGGGGACGGAAACATTCAGTACTTC. The V and J genes are TRBV20-1 and TRBJ2-7; the D gene is possibly TRBD2 (6 bases). The tail of the sequence fits TRBJ2-4 better, so the J call may be wrong. The germline CDR1 and CDR2 sequences are DFQATT and SNEGSKA (reference sequence). CDR3 length equals 15 residues.